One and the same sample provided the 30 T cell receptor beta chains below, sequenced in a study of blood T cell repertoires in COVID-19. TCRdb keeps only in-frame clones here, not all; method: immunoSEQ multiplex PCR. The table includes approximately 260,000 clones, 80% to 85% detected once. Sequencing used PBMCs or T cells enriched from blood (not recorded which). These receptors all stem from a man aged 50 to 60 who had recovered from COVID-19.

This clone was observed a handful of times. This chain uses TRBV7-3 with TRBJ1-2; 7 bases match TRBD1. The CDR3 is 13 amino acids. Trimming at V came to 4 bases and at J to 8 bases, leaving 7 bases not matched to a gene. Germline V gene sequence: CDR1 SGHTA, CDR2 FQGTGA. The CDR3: CASSSTGDRGYTF. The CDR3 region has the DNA TGTGCCAGCAGCTCCACAGGGGATCGCGGCTACACCTTC. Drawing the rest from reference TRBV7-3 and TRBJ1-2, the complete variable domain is GAGVSQTPSNKVTEKGKYVELRCDPISGHTALYWYRQSLGQGPEFLIYFQGTGAADDSGLPNDRFFAVRPEGSVSTLKIQRTERGDSAVYLCASSSTGDRGYTFGSGTRLTVV.

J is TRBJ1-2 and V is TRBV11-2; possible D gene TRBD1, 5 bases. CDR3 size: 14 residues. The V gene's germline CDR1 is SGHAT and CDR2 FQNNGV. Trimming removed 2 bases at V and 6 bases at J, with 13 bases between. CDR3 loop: CASSLWGRADGYTF. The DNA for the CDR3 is TGTGCCAGCAGCTTATGGGGCAGAGCCGATGGCTACACCTTC.

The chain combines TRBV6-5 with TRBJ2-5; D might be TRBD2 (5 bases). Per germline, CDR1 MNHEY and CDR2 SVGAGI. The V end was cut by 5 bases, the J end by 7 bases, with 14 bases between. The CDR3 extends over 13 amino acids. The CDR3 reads CASSRLSRGTQYF. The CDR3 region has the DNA TGTGCCAGCAGTAGGCTATCTCGGGGGACCCAGTACTTC.

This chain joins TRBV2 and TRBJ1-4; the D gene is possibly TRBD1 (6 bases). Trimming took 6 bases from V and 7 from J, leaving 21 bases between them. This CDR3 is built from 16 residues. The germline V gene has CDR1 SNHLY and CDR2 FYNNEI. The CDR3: CASSPPRQAKGEKLFF. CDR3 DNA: TGTGCCAGCAGCCCACCAAGACAGGCCAAGGGTGAAAAACTGTTTTTT.

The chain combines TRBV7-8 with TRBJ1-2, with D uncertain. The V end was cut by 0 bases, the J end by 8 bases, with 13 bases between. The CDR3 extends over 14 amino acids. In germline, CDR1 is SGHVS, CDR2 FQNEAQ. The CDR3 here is CASSLAPPSDGYTF. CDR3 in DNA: TGTGCCAGCAGCTTAGCGCCCCCGAGCGACGGCTACACCTTC.

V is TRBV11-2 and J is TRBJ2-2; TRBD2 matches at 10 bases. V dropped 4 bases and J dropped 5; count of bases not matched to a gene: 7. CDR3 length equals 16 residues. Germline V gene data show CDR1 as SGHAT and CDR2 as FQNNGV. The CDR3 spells CASSSGTSGVTGELFF. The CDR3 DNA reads TGTGCCAGCAGCTCGGGTACTAGCGGGGTTACCGGGGAGCTGTTTTTT.

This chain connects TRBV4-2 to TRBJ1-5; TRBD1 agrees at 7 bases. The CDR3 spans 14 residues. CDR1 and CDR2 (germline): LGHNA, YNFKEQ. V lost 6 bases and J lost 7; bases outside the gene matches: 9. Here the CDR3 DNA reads TGTGCCAGCAGTCGTGACAGGGCTGGGCAGCCCCAGCATTTT. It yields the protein CASSRDRAGQPQHF.

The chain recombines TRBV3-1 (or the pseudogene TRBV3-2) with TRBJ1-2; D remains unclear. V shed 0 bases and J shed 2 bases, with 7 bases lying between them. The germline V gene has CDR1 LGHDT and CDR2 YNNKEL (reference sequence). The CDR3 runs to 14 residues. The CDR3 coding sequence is TGTGCCAGCAGCCAAGAACTCCGGAACTATGGCTACACCTTC. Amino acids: CASSQELRNYGYTF.

CDR3 sequence reads: CASSPPDAGGYYGYTF. The CDR3 nucleotides read TGTGCCAGCTCACCACCGGATGCGGGAGGGTACTATGGCTACACCTTC. The V gene is TRBV18, the J gene TRBJ1-2; D gene ambiguous. Germline CDR1 and CDR2: KGHSH and LQKENI. V gave up 0 bases and J gave up 3 bases, with 14 bases separating them. The CDR3 runs to 16 residues.

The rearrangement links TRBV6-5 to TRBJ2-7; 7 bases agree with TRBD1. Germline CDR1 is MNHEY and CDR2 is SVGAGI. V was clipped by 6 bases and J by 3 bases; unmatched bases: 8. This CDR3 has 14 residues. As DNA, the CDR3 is TGTGCCAGCAGACTCCGGGACAGCGTCTACGAGCAGTACTTC. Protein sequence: CASRLRDSVYEQYF.

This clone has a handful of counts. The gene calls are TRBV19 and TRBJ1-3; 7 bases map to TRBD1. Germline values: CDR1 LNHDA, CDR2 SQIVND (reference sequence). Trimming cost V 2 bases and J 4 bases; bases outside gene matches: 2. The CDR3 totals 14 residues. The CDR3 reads CASSIRGRGNTIYF. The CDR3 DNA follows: TGTGCCAGTAGTATAAGGGGGCGCGGAAACACCATATATTTT.

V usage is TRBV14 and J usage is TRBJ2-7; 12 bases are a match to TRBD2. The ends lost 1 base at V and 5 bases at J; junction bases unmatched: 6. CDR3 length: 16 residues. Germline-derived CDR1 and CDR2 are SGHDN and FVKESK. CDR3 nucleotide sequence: TGTGCCAGCAGCCAAGCGATCCGACTAGCGGGAGACGAGCAGTACTTC. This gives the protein CASSQAIRLAGDEQYF.

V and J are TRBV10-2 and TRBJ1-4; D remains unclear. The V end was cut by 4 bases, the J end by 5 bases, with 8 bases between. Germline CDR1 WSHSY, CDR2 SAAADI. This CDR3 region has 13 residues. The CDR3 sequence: CASSGRGNEKLFF. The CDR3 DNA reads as TGCGCCAGCAGTGGTAGAGGGAATGAAAAACTGTTTTTT.

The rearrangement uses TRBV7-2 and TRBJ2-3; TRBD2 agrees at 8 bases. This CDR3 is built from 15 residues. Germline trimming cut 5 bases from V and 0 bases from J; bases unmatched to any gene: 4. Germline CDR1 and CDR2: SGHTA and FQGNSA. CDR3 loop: CASSDSGASTDTQYF. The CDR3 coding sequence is TGTGCCAGCAGCGATAGCGGGGCTAGCACAGATACGCAGTATTTT.

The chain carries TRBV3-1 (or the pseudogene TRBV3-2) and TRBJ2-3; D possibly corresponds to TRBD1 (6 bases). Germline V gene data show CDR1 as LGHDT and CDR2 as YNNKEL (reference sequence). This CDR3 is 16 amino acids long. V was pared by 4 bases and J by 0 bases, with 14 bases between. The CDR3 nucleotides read TGTGCCAGCAGCCGATCGAGGGGGTCAAGCACAGATACGCAGTATTTT. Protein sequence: CASSRSRGSSTDTQYF.

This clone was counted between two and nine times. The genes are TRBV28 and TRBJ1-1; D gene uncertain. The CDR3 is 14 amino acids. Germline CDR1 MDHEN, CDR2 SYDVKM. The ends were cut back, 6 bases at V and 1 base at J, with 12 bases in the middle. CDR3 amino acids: CASSPGRGNTEAFF. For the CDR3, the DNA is TGTGCCAGCAGCCCCGGTAGAGGGAACACTGAAGCTTTCTTT. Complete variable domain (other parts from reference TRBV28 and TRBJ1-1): DVKVTQSSRYLVKRTGEKVFLECVQDMDHENMFWYRQDPGLGLRLIYFSYDVKMKEKGDIPEGYSVSREKKERFSLILESASTNQTSMYLCASSPGRGNTEAFFGQGTRLTVV.

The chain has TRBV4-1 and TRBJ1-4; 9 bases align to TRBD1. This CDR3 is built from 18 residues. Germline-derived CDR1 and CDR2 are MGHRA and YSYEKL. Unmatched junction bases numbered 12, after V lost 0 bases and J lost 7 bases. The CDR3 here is CASSQDLGQGIEFEKLFF. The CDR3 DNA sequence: TGCGCCAGCAGCCAAGATTTGGGACAGGGAATTGAATTTGAAAAACTGTTTTTT.

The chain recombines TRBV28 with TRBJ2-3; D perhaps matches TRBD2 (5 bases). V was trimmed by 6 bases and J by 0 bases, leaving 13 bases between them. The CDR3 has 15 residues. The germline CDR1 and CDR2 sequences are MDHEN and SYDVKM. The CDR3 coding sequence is TGTGCCAGCAGCGGGATGTGGGGTAGCACAGATACGCAGTATTTT. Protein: CASSGMWGSTDTQYF. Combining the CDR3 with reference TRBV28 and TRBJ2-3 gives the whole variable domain DVKVTQSSRYLVKRTGEKVFLECVQDMDHENMFWYRQDPGLGLRLIYFSYDVKMKEKGDIPEGYSVSREKKERFSLILESASTNQTSMYLCASSGMWGSTDTQYFGPGTRLTVL.

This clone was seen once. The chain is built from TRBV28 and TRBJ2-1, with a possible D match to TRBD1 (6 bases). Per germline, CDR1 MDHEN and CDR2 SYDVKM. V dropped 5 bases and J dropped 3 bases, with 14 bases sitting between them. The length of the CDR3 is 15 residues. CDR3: CASSLTGRNYNEQFF. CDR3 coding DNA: TGTGCCAGCAGTCTGACAGGTAGGAACTACAATGAGCAGTTCTTC.

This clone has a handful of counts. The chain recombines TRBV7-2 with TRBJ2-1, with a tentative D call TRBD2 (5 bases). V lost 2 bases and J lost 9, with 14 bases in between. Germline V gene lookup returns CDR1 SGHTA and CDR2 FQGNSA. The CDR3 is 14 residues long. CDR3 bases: TGTGCCAGCAGCTTACCCCTAGCACGCGGTGAGCAGTTCTTC. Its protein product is CASSLPLARGEQFF.

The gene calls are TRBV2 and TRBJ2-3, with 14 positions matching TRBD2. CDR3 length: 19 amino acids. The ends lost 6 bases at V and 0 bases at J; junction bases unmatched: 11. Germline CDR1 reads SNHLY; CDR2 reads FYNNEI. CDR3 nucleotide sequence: TGTGCCAGCAGCCTTAGGACTAGCGGGGGGTCCTCTAGCACAGATACGCAGTATTTT. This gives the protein CASSLRTSGGSSSTDTQYF.

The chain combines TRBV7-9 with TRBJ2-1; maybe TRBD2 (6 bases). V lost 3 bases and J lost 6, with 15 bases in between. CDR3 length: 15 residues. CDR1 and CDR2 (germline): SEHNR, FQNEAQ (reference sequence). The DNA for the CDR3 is TGTGCCAGCAGCTTTGGGACTGGGCTCCCCAATGAGCAGTTCTTC. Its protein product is CASSFGTGLPNEQFF.

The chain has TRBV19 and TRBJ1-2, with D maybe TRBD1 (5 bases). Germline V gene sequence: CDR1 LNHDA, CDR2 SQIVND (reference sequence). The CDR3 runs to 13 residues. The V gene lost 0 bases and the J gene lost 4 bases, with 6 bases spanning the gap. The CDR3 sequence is CASSIDRAYGYTF. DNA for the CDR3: TGTGCCAGTAGTATAGACAGGGCCTATGGCTACACCTTC.

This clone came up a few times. Here the CDR3 DNA reads TGTGCCACCAGCAGAGATAGAGGGCTTCCGTTAGAGACCCAGTACTTC. Translated, it gives CATSRDRGLPLETQYF. The genes are TRBV15 and TRBJ2-5; D possibly corresponds to TRBD2 (5 bases). The CDR3 length is 16 residues. Germline V CDR1 and CDR2: LNHNV, YYDKDF (reference sequence). With 0 bases removed from V and 4 bases from J, the gap between germline ends came to 15 bases. Based on the CDR3 plus reference TRBV15 and TRBJ2-5, the full variable domain is DAMVIQNPRYQVTQFGKPVTLSCSQTLNHNVMYWYQQKSSQAPKLLFHYYDKDFNNEADTPDNFQSRRPNTSFCFLDIRSPGLGDTAMYLCATSRDRGLPLETQYFGPGTRLLVL.

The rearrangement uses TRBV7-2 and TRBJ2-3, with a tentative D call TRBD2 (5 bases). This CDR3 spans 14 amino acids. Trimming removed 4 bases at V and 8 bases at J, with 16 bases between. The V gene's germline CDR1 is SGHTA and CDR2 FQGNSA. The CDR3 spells CASSSTNLRGTQYF. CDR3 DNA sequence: TGTGCCAGCAGCTCCACAAACCTCCGGGGTACGCAGTATTTT.

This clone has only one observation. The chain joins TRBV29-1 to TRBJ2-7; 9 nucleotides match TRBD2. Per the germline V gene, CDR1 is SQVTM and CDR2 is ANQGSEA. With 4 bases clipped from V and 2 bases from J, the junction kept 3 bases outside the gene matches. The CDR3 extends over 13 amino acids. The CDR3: CSVVAGAPYEQYF. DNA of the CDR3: TGCAGCGTTGTAGCGGGGGCCCCCTACGAGCAGTACTTC.

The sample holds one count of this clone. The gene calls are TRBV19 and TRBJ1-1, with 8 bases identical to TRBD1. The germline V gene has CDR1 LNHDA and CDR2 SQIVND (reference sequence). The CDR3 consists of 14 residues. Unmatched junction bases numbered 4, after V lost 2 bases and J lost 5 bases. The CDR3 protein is CASSIPGGLTEAFF. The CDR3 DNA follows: TGTGCCAGTAGTATACCAGGGGGCCTTACTGAAGCTTTCTTT. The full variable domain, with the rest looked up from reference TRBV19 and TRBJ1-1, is DGGITQSPKYLFRKEGQNVTLSCEQNLNHDAMYWYRQDPGQGLRLIYYSQIVNDFQKGDIAEGYSVSREKKESFPLTVTSAQKNPTAFYLCASSIPGGLTEAFFGQGTRLTVV.

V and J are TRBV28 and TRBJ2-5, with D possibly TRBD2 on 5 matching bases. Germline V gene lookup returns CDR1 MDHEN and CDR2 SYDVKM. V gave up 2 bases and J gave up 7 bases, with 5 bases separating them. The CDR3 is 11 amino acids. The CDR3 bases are TGTGCCAGCAGTTTACGGGGGACCCAGTACTTC. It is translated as CASSLRGTQYF. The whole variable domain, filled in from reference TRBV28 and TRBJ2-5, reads DVKVTQSSRYLVKRTGEKVFLECVQDMDHENMFWYRQDPGLGLRLIYFSYDVKMKEKGDIPEGYSVSREKKERFSLILESASTNQTSMYLCASSLRGTQYFGPGTRLLVL.

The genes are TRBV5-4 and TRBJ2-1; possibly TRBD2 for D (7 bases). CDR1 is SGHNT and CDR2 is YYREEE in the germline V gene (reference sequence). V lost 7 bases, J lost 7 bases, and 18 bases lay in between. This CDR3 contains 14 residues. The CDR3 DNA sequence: TGTGCCAGCTTGGGGGGCGGGGAGGGGAATGAGCAGTTCTTC. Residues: CASLGGGEGNEQFF.

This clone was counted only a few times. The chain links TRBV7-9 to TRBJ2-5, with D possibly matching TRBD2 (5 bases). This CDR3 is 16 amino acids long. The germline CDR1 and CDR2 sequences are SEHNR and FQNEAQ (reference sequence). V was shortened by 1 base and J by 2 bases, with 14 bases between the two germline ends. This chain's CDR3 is CASSLVPAAEQETQYF. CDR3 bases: TGTGCCAGCAGCTTAGTCCCAGCGGCAGAACAAGAGACCCAGTACTTC.